These 7 T cell receptor beta chains came from one sample sequenced in a study of tumor-infiltrating lymphocytes in localized non-small cell lung cancer. The repertoire was sequenced with immunoSEQ multiplex PCR; TCRdb's copy has only in-frame clones and lacks some. This sample carries fewer than 20,000 clones, over 70% of them seen once, and the ten largest clones take approximately 9.6%. The specimen sequenced was lung tumor tissue. These receptors all stem from a human donor with non-small cell lung cancer.

The chain recombines TRBV5-6 with TRBJ2-3, with D perhaps TRBD2 (6 bases). This CDR3 is built from 16 residues. The germline V gene encodes CDR1 SGHDT and CDR2 YYEEEE. The V gene lost 3 bases and the J gene lost 0 bases, with 14 bases spanning the gap. The CDR3, as DNA: TGTGCCAGCAGCTCCTTGGGTAGCGGCAGCACAGATACGCAGTATTTT. Protein: CASSSLGSGSTDTQYF.

The CDR3 DNA follows: TGCGCCAGCAGCCCACAGGGCTCTGGAAACACCATATATTTT. Translating it yields CASSPQGSGNTIYF. V gene TRBV5-1 combines with J gene TRBJ1-3; tentative D call: TRBD1 (6 bases). Trimming stripped 4 bases from V and 0 bases from J, with 8 bases between. CDR3 length equals 14 residues. Germline CDR1 and CDR2: SGHRS and YFSETQ.

The rearrangement uses TRBV28 and TRBJ2-2, with no clear D. The V end lost 0 bases, the J end lost 5 bases, and 4 bases lay between the germline ends. CDR1 MDHEN and CDR2 SYDVKM come from the germline V gene. The CDR3 contains 13 residues. The CDR3: CASSLWETGELFF. CDR3 nucleotide sequence: TGTGCCAGCAGTTTATGGGAAACCGGGGAGCTGTTTTTT.

Only one count was recorded for this clone. The rearrangement uses TRBV18 and TRBJ2-3; D remains ambiguous. This CDR3 region has 13 residues. Germline V gene lookup returns CDR1 KGHSH and CDR2 LQKENI. The ends were cut back, 5 bases at V and 2 bases at J, with 8 bases in the middle. CDR3 DNA sequence: TGTGCCAGCTCAGGGGTAGCCACAGATACGCAGTATTTT. Amino acids: CASSGVATDTQYF.

The chain carries TRBV19 and TRBJ2-3, with D maybe TRBD2 (6 bases). Germline V gene data show CDR1 as LNHDA and CDR2 as SQIVND (reference sequence). This CDR3 is built from 16 residues. With 1 base removed from V and 0 bases from J, the gap between germline ends came to 11 bases. The CDR3 region is CASSIAASASTDTQYF. CDR3 DNA: TGTGCCAGTAGTATAGCCGCTAGCGCCAGCACAGATACGCAGTATTTT.

The sample holds a few counts of this clone. The chain combines TRBV28 with TRBJ1-1; the match to TRBD1 covers 7 bases. With V trimmed by 2 bases and J by 1 base, 1 base remained unmatched. Germline V gene data show CDR1 as MDHEN and CDR2 as SYDVKM. This CDR3 has 14 amino acids. DNA of the CDR3: TGTGCCAGCAGTTTACACAGGGGGAACACTGAAGCTTTCTTT. Its translation: CASSLHRGNTEAFF.

This clone has more than one count but fewer than ten. In DNA, the CDR3 is TGTGCCAGCAGCTTTGGACATCCGTACGAGCAGTACTTC. This gives the protein CASSFGHPYEQYF. The genes are TRBV7-6 and TRBJ2-7, with D possibly matching TRBD1 (5 bases). This CDR3 is 13 amino acids long. The germline V gene encodes CDR1 SGHVS and CDR2 FNYEAQ. The ends were cut back, 3 bases at V and 4 bases at J, with 10 bases in the middle.